These 20 T cell receptor beta chains were sequenced from one sample in a study of OX40 agonist ivuxolimab in advanced cancers. TCRdb's table, derived via immunoSEQ multiplex PCR, lists solely in-frame clones and lacks some. This table has tens of thousands of clones, 75% to 90% appearing once. Sequences were derived from CD4+ or CD8+ T cells sorted from blood, sampled in a trial of the OX40 agonist ivuxolimab. The receptors were gathered from an adult with an advanced solid tumor such as melanoma, head and neck, liver or kidney cancer.

The chain couples TRBV6-1 to TRBJ1-1, with D possibly TRBD1 on 6 matching bases. The germline CDR1 and CDR2 sequences are MNHNS and SASEGT. This CDR3 is built from 13 residues. Trimming pared 11 bases from V and 0 bases from J, leaving 13 bases between. CDR3 coding DNA: TGTGCCGGGACACAGATCATGAACACTGAAGCTTTCTTT. Encoded protein: CAGTQIMNTEAFF.

The rearrangement joins TRBV7-3 to TRBJ2-2, with D tentatively TRBD1 (6 bases). The V gene lost 3 bases and the J gene lost 6 bases, with 11 bases spanning the gap. This CDR3 comprises 14 residues. The germline V gene encodes CDR1 SGHTA and CDR2 FQGTGA. The CDR3 DNA reads TGTGCCAGCAGCTTGAGGGGGAATCCCGGGGAGCTGTTTTTT. The encoded protein is CASSLRGNPGELFF.

CDR3 sequence (DNA): TGCGCCAGCAGCCCCGGGGGCTCCACAGATACGCAGTATTTT. Protein: CASSPGGSTDTQYF. The rearrangement joins TRBV5-1 to TRBJ2-3, with D tentatively TRBD1 or TRBD2 (6 bases each). Per the germline V gene, CDR1 is SGHRS and CDR2 is YFSETQ. The length of the CDR3 is 14 residues. V lost 4 bases and J lost 2, with 11 bases in between. The complete variable domain, with remaining parts taken from reference TRBV5-1 and TRBJ2-3, reads KAGVTQTPRYLIKTRGQQVTLSCSPISGHRSVSWYQQTPGQGLQFLFEYFSETQRNKGNFPGRFSGRQFSNSRSEMNVSTLELGDSALYLCASSPGGSTDTQYFGPGTRLTVL.

This chain links TRBV6-5 with TRBJ1-1, with 9 nucleotides matching TRBD1. Germline V gene lookup returns CDR1 MNHEY and CDR2 SVGAGI. The junction had 3 bases not matched to a gene; V was cut back by 1 base and J by 9 bases. The CDR3 extends over 13 amino acids. In nucleotides, the CDR3 is TGTGCCAGCAGTTACTTAGACAGGGGGAAAGCTTTCTTT. It is translated as CASSYLDRGKAFF.

This rearrangement joins TRBV4-3 to TRBJ1-5; weak D call: TRBD1 (6 bases). Germline CDR1 LGHNA, CDR2 YSLEER. This CDR3 is built from 15 residues. The V and J ends lost 0 bases and 3 bases respectively, with 9 bases between them. The CDR3 loop is CASSQDTGYNQPQHF. The CDR3 DNA follows: TGCGCCAGCAGCCAAGATACAGGGTACAATCAGCCCCAGCATTTT.

J is TRBJ1-5 and V is TRBV2; D remains unclear. The germline V gene has CDR1 SNHLY and CDR2 FYNNEI. Between the trimmed V and J ends, which lost 2 bases and 1 base, there was a span of 9 bases. The CDR3 is made up of 15 amino acids. This CDR3 reads CASSESGLSNQPQHF. The CDR3 nucleotides read TGTGCCAGCAGTGAAAGTGGTCTGAGCAATCAGCCCCAGCATTTT.

The chain joins TRBV18 to TRBJ1-3, with 7 bases lining up with TRBD1. The germline CDR1 and CDR2 sequences are KGHSH and LQKENI. CDR3 length: 15 amino acids. V lost 4 bases to trimming and J lost 0 bases; unmatched junction nucleotides: 3. In DNA form, the CDR3 reads TGTGCCAGCTCACTAGGACAGGTCTCTGGAAACACCATATATTTT. Translating it yields CASSLGQVSGNTIYF.

Regarding this clone: An end of the junction differs from the germline gene, which may be a read error. This sequence joins TRBV19 and TRBJ2-7, with D tentatively TRBD2 (6 bases). This CDR3 contains 15 residues. Germline CDR1 and CDR2: LNHDA and SQIVND (reference sequence). This CDR3 is CASSPSPSGGGRPNF. CDR3 nucleotide sequence: TGTGCCAGTAGCCCCTCCCCCTCCGGGGGAGGTCGGCCGAACTTC.

This chain uses TRBV5-1 with TRBJ2-1; perhaps TRBD2 as D (6 bases). Trimming took off 0 bases at V and 7 bases at J, with 11 bases between the two ends. This CDR3 has 14 amino acids. In germline, CDR1 is SGHRS, CDR2 YFSETQ. In nucleotides, the CDR3 is TGCGCCAGCAGCTTGGGCGGGACTCAGAATGAGCAGTTCTTC. Its translation: CASSLGGTQNEQFF. The full variable domain, its missing parts supplied by reference TRBV5-1 and TRBJ2-1, is KAGVTQTPRYLIKTRGQQVTLSCSPISGHRSVSWYQQTPGQGLQFLFEYFSETQRNKGNFPGRFSGRQFSNSRSEMNVSTLELGDSALYLCASSLGGTQNEQFFGPGTRLTVL.

This rearrangement joins TRBV15 to TRBJ1-2; D unclear. The CDR3 covers 13 residues. Trimming took off 5 bases at V and 2 bases at J, with 9 bases between the two ends. Per germline, CDR1 LNHNV and CDR2 YYDKDF (reference sequence). Here the CDR3 reads CATSSTENYGYTF. The CDR3 DNA follows: TGTGCCACCAGCTCGACGGAGAACTATGGCTACACCTTC. The complete variable domain, with remaining parts taken from reference TRBV15 and TRBJ1-2, reads DAMVIQNPRYQVTQFGKPVTLSCSQTLNHNVMYWYQQKSSQAPKLLFHYYDKDFNNEADTPDNFQSRRPNTSFCFLDIRSPGLGDTAMYLCATSSTENYGYTFGSGTRLTVV.

This chain uses TRBV14 with TRBJ1-1; 10 bases are a match to TRBD1. From germline, CDR1 is SGHDN and CDR2 FVKESK. Trimming removed 2 bases from V and 6 bases from J; junction bases left unmatched: 12. This CDR3 has 17 amino acids. In nucleotides, the CDR3 is TGTGCCAGCAGCCAACAAATTTTTCGACAGGGGGCTGCTGAAGCTTTCTTT. Protein product: CASSQQIFRQGAAEAFF. The whole variable domain, filled in from reference TRBV14 and TRBJ1-1, reads EAGVTQFPSHSVIEKGQTVTLRCDPISGHDNLYWYRRVMGKEIKFLLHFVKESKQDESGMPNNRFLAERTGGTYSTLKVQPAELEDSGVYFCASSQQIFRQGAAEAFFGQGTRLTVV.

The V gene is TRBV7-2, the J gene TRBJ2-7; 8 bases fit TRBD1. The junction had 18 bases not matched to a gene; V was cut back by 6 bases and J by 5 bases. Germline V CDR1 and CDR2: SGHTA, FQGNSA. This CDR3 spans 17 amino acids. Here the CDR3 reads CASSRHPPTGELNEQYF. The CDR3 DNA reads as TGTGCCAGCAGTCGTCATCCCCCGACAGGGGAACTTAACGAGCAGTACTTC.

The chain carries TRBV30 and TRBJ1-2; possibly TRBD1 for D (5 bases). Trimming took off 5 bases at V and 4 bases at J, with 17 bases between the two ends. Per germline, CDR1 GTSNPN and CDR2 SVGIG (reference sequence). The CDR3 has 14 amino acids. As DNA, the CDR3 is TGTGCCTGGGGTGGGGCAACGGGAAGCTATGGCTACACCTTC. Its translation is CAWGGATGSYGYTF.

J is TRBJ1-2 and V is TRBV7-9; no firm D call. With 2 bases removed from V and 14 bases from J, the gap between germline ends came to 12 bases. Germline V CDR1 and CDR2: SEHNR, FQNEAQ (reference sequence). This CDR3 is built from 11 residues. The CDR3 protein is CASSLREIETF. In DNA form, the CDR3 reads TGTGCCAGCAGCTTAAGGGAGATCGAGACCTTC.

The chain employs TRBV4-2 and TRBJ2-7; tentatively, D is TRBD1 or TRBD2 (6 bases each). This CDR3 spans 14 amino acids. Germline values: CDR1 LGHNA, CDR2 YNFKEQ. Trimming stripped 0 bases from V and 6 bases from J, with 12 bases between. The CDR3: CASSQDDEGGEQYF. The CDR3 nucleotides read TGTGCCAGCAGCCAAGATGATGAGGGGGGCGAGCAGTACTTC.

The chain links TRBV7-2 to TRBJ1-6, with D possibly being TRBD1 (5 bases). Trimming cost V 3 bases and J 3 bases, with 12 bases left between them. Germline V gene lookup returns CDR1 SGHTA and CDR2 FQGNSA. The CDR3 runs 16 residues. The chain's CDR3 is CASSFGASFYNSPLHF. As DNA, the CDR3 is TGTGCCAGCAGCTTTGGGGCCAGTTTCTATAATTCACCCCTCCACTTT.

This sequence joins TRBV14 and TRBJ2-5; TRBD2 matches 14 bases. This CDR3 has 16 residues. Germline loops: CDR1 SGHDN, CDR2 FVKESK. J gave up 5 bases and V 6 bases, and 8 bases lay outside the gene matches. The CDR3 DNA sequence: TGTGCCAGCAGACAGGGGACTAGCGGGAGCGGTGAGACCCAGTACTTC. It specifies CASRQGTSGSGETQYF.

The chain combines TRBV7-3 with TRBJ2-1; a possible D gene is TRBD2 (5 bases). Per the germline V gene, CDR1 is SGHTA and CDR2 is FQGTGA. The CDR3 spans 12 residues. V was trimmed by 5 bases and J by 8 bases, leaving 10 bases between them. Here the CDR3 reads CASSKPGDEQFF. In DNA form, the CDR3 reads TGTGCCAGCAGCAAACCCGGGGATGAGCAGTTCTTC.

The genes are TRBV19 and TRBJ1-6, with D maybe TRBD1 (5 bases). CDR1 and CDR2 (germline): LNHDA, SQIVND (reference sequence). The CDR3 loop spans 15 amino acids. V gave up 2 bases and J gave up 7 bases, with 12 bases separating them. The chain's CDR3 is CASSIRWDGNSPLHF. Here the CDR3 DNA reads TGTGCCAGTAGTATAAGATGGGACGGGAATTCACCCCTCCACTTT.

The chain carries TRBV9 and TRBJ2-2, with 12 bases lining up with TRBD2. Trimming at V came to 4 bases and at J to 3 bases, leaving 4 bases not matched to a gene. There are 16 residues in the CDR3. The V gene's germline CDR1 is SGDLS and CDR2 YYNGEE. The CDR3 reads CASSPRLAGDTGELFF. CDR3 nucleotide sequence: TGTGCCAGCAGCCCCAGACTAGCGGGAGACACCGGGGAGCTGTTTTTT.